The rows below give T cell receptor beta chains drawn from one sample of a study of Graves' ophthalmopathy and Graves' hyperthyroidism. Using its own MiXCR run on the multiplex PCR reads, TCRdb lists one record per CDR3 protein. The sample lists 400,000 or so distinct CDR3 sequences; about 16% were seen once. Sequenced: peripheral blood. All receptors come from a woman aged 18-29 years with stable Graves' hyperthyroidism. The CDR3 runs from the conserved cysteine through the conserved F or W. Each record gives: V gene, J gene, D gene, clone size, CDR3 DNA, CDR3 protein. D genes are given only for firm matches. Clone size is given for some rows only: seen once, a few or many times, or a class if the clone is expanded.

TRBV20-1	TRBJ1-1	TRBD1	many	TGCAGTGCTAGAGCTCGGGACCAGGGGGGCACTGAAGCTTTCTTT	CSARARDQGGTEAFF
TRBV4-1	TRBJ1-5	-	many	TGCGCCAGCAGCCAGAGACCCGAAGAGCCCCAGCATTTT	CASSQRPEEPQHF
TRBV5-1	TRBJ2-5	TRBD1	many	TGCGCCAGCACGCGAGGGACAGGGGGTATTGAGACCCAGTACTTC	CASTRGTGGIETQYF
TRBV28	TRBJ1-5	-	many	TGTGCCAGCAGTCCAGGGGCCACATCTAATCAGCCCCAGCATTTT	CASSPGATSNQPQHF
TRBV7-8	TRBJ1-2	-	many	TGTGCCAGCGCCCCCCGGACAGACCACTATGGCTACACCTTC	CASAPRTDHYGYTF
TRBV6-2/TRBV6-3	TRBJ1-5	-	many	TGTGCCAGCAGTTATGGGATCGGGGACGTCCGCGATAGCAATCAGCCCCAGCATTTT	CASSYGIGDVRDSNQPQHF
TRBV6-4	TRBJ1-6	-	many	TGTGCCAGCAGTGAAGTAGCGGGACTATCACCCCTCCACTTT	CASSEVAGLSPLHF
TRBV27	TRBJ2-7	TRBD2	few	TGTGCCAGCAGTTTAGCAGCGGGAGGTTTCTACGAGCAGTACTTC	CASSLAAGGFYEQYF
TRBV5-1	TRBJ1-1	-	many	TGCGCCAGCAGTGAACAGATATCGAACACTGAAGCTTTCTTT	CASSEQISNTEAFF
TRBV13	TRBJ2-7	TRBD2	many	TGTGCCAGCAGCTTCCGAAGCGGGGCGACAACCTACGAGCAGTACTTC	CASSFRSGATTYEQYF
TRBV27	TRBJ1-1	-	many	TGTGCCAGCAGTCGGACGGGGAACACTGAAGCTTTCTTT	CASSRTGNTEAFF
TRBV4-1	TRBJ1-5	-	many	TGCGCCAGCAGCCAAGACTGGGGGGGCAGGGGAAGCAATCAGCCCCAGCATTTT	CASSQDWGGRGSNQPQHF
TRBV18	TRBJ2-7	-	few	TGTGCCAGCTCACCAGGGGCGGGGTCCTACGAGCAGTACTTC	CASSPGAGSYEQYF
TRBV12-3/TRBV12-4	TRBJ1-1	-	-	TGTGCCAGCAGTTTAGCGACAGCTATGAACACTGAAGCTTTCTTT	CASSLATAMNTEAFF
TRBV5-1	TRBJ1-2	TRBD1	many	TGCGCCAGCAGCACTGGACAGGGGGTGGACTATGGCTACACCTTC	CASSTGQGVDYGYTF
TRBV11-2	TRBJ1-5	-	many	TGTGCCAGCAGCCCGCGACCCACTCAGCCCCAGCATTTT	CASSPRPTQPQHF
TRBV7-3	TRBJ2-7	-	many	TGTGCCAGCAGCTTACGGGGGAACCACGAGCAGTACTTC	CASSLRGNHEQYF
TRBV6-5	TRBJ1-2	-	many	TGTGCCAGCAGTTACGGGTCTGGAGATGGCTACACCTTC	CASSYGSGDGYTF
TRBV5-5	TRBJ2-7	TRBD2	-	TGTGCCAGCAGCCGAAGACTAGCGGAAACGGAAGAGCAGTACTTC	CASSRRLAETEEQYF
TRBV6-1	TRBJ2-2	TRBD2	many	TGTGCCAGCAGTGGCACTAGCGGGTTCTACACCGGGGAGCTGTTTTTT	CASSGTSGFYTGELFF
TRBV6-5	TRBJ2-5	-	-	TGTGCCAGCAGTTACTCGATTGGGGAAAGTGAGACCCAGTACTTC	CASSYSIGESETQYF
TRBV20-1	TRBJ1-5	-	many	TGCAGTGCTAAAGACAGGATAGATCAGCCCCAGCATTTT	CSAKDRIDQPQHF
TRBV20-1	TRBJ2-5	TRBD1	many	TGCAGTGCCCGTCCGGGACAGGGGAAAGAGACCCAGTACTTC	CSARPGQGKETQYF
TRBV6-2/TRBV6-3	TRBJ2-7	TRBD1	-	TGTGCCAGCAGTTACCGCTCAGGGGGCGGTTTCGGGTACGAGCAGTACTTC	CASSYRSGGGFGYEQYF
TRBV7-2	TRBJ1-2	TRBD1	many	TGTGCCAGCAGCCCTAGGGGGGACAGTCGAGACTATGGCTACACCTTC	CASSPRGDSRDYGYTF
TRBV5-6	TRBJ1-1	TRBD1	few	TGTGCCAGCAGCTTGGATAGGGGGCGAATAGGTGAAGCTTTCTTT	CASSLDRGRIGEAFF
TRBV6-2/TRBV6-3	TRBJ2-7	-	many	TGTGCCAGCAGTTACGCGTGGATCGAGCAGTACTTC	CASSYAWIEQYF
TRBV11-2	TRBJ1-6	-	many	TGTGCCAGCAGCTCCATAGGACGGAATTCACCCCTCCACTTT	CASSSIGRNSPLHF